A selection of T cell receptor beta chains follows, all from one sample in a study of OX40 agonist ivuxolimab in advanced cancers. TCRdb's table, derived via immunoSEQ multiplex PCR, lists solely in-frame clones and lacks some. The sample includes roughly 60,000 clones, about 94% of them seen just once. Sequencing was performed on CD4+ or CD8+ T cells sorted from blood, taken in a trial of the OX40 agonist ivuxolimab. The receptors were sampled from an adult with an advanced solid tumor such as melanoma, head and neck, liver or kidney cancer. Each CDR3 is given with its conserved first and last residue. D genes are given only for firm matches. Some rows mark clone size as missing; the rest say once, few, many or name a class of expanded clone.

TRBJ1-4 . TRBV6-6 . TGTGCCAGCAGTTACTATCCCTCGGGAGAGAATGAAAAACTGTTTTTT CASSYYPSGENEKLFF
TRBJ1-2 once TRBV7-9 TRBD1 TGTGCCAGCGAGGGGGACAGGGGTTTGACTACGAATGGCTACACCTTC CASEGDRGLTTNGYTF
TRBJ2-1 . TRBV4-3 . TGCGCCAGCAGCTTAAGTAGCTGGAATGAGCAGTTCTTC CASSLSSWNEQFF
TRBJ1-5 . TRBV15 . TGTGCCACCAGCAGAGATCTTGGGGGAAGTCAGCCCCAGCATTTT CATSRDLGGSQPQHF
TRBJ2-7 once TRBV15 . TGTGCCACCTCTGGGGGTGGGAACTACGAGCAGTACTTC CATSGGGNYEQYF
TRBJ2-7 . TRBV30 . TGTGCCTGGACGTTTCCAAACAGGGTTGCCCCCTACGAGCAGTACTTC CAWTFPNRVAPYEQYF
TRBJ1-2 . TRBV21-1 . TGTGCCAGCAGCAAAGGGGGGCTCCGGGACAGTGACCAGAGCTACACCTTC CASSKGGLRDSDQSYTF
TRBJ1-1 . TRBV5-5 . TGTGCCAGCAGCTACGCTATCTTCGTCAGCAACACTGAAGCTTTCTTT CASSYAIFVSNTEAFF
TRBJ2-6 . TRBV9 . TGTGCCAGCAGACCGGACTTTGGGGCCAACGTCCTGACTTTC CASRPDFGANVLTF
TRBJ1-1 . TRBV6-1 . TGTGCCAGCAGTCCCCGCTGGGCCAACACTGAAGCTTTCTTT CASSPRWANTEAFF
TRBJ2-7 once TRBV7-9 . TGTGCCAGCAGCTCCGACATAGTTTACGAGCAGTACTTC CASSSDIVYEQYF
TRBJ2-5 . TRBV5-4 TRBD1 TGTGCCAGCAGGGATGGGACAGGGGGCTTTAAGACCCAGTACTTC CASRDGTGGFKTQYF